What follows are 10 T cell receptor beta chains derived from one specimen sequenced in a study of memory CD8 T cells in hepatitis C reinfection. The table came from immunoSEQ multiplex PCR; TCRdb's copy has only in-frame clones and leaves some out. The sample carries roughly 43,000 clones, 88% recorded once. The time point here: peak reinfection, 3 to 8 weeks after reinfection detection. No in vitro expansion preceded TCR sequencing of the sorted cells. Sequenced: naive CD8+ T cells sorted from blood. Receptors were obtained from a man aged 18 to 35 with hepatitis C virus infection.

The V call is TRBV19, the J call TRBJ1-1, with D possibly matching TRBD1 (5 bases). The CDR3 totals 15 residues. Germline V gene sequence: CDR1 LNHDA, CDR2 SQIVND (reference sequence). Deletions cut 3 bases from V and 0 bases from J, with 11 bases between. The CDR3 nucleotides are TGTGCCAGTAGTATGGGGGAGGGCTTGAACACTGAAGCTTTCTTT. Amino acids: CASSMGEGLNTEAFF.

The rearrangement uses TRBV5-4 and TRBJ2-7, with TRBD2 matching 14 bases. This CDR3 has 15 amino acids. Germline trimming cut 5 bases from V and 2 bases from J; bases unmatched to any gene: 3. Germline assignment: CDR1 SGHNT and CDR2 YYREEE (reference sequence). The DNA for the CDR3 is TGTGCCAGCAGTTCGGGACTAGCGGGGGCCTACGAGCAGTACGTC. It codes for CASSSGLAGAYEQYV.

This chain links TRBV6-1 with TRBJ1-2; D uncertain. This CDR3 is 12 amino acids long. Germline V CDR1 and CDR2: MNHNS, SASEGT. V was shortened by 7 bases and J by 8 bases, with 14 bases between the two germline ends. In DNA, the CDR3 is TGTGCCAGCACCCCGGGAAAATCGGGCTACACCTTC. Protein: CASTPGKSGYTF.

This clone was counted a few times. CDR3 amino acids: CASSPRQDLGSGELFF. CDR3 bases: TGTGCCAGCAGTCCCCGGCAGGACTTAGGGTCCGGGGAGCTGTTTTTT. The rearrangement links TRBV21-1 to TRBJ2-2; no check of the table's D call, TRBD2, against the DNA was made. TRBV21-1 is flagged as a pseudogene. CDR3 length: 16 residues.

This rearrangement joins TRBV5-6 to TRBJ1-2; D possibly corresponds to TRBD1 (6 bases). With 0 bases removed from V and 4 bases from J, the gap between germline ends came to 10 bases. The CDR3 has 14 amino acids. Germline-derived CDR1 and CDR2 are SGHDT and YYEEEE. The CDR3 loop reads CASSLGTDFYGYTF. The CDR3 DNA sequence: TGTGCCAGCAGCTTGGGGACAGATTTCTATGGCTACACCTTC. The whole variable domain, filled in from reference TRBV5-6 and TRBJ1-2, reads DAGVTQSPTHLIKTRGQQVTLRCSPKSGHDTVSWYQQALGQGPQFIFQYYEEEERQRGNFPDRFSGHQFPNYSSELNVNALLLGDSALYLCASSLGTDFYGYTFGSGTRLTVV.

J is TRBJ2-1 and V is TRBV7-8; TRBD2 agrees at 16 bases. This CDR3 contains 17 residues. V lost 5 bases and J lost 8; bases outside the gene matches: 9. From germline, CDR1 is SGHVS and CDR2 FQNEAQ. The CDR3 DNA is TGTGCCAGCAGCGTGGGGGGACTAGCGGGAGGGGGCGATGAGCAGTTCTTC. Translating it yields CASSVGGLAGGGDEQFF. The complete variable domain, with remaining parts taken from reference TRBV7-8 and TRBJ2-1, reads GAGVSQSPRYKVAKRGQDVALRCDPISGHVSLFWYQQALGQGPEFLTYFQNEAQLDKSGLPSDRFFAERPEGSVSTLKIQRTQQEDSAVYLCASSVGGLAGGGDEQFFGPGTRLTVL.

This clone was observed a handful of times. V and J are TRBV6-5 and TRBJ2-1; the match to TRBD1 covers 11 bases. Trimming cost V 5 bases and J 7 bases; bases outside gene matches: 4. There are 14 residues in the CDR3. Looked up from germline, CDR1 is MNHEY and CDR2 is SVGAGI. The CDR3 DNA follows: TGTGCCAGCAGTCTTGGGACAGGGGGGAATGAGCAGTTCTTC. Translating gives CASSLGTGGNEQFF.

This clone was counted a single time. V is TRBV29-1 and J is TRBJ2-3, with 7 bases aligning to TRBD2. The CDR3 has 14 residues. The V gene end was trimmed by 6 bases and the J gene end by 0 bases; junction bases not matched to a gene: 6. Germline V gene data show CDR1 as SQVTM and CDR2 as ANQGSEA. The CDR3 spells CSVVAGFSTDTQYF. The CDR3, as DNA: TGCAGCGTAGTAGCGGGCTTTAGCACAGATACGCAGTATTTT.

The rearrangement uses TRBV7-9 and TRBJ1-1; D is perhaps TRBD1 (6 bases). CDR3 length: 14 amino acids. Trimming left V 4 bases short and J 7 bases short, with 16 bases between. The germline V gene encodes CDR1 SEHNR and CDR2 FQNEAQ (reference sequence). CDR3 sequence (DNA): TGTGCCAGCAGCTCCTACCGGGACAAGGGTGAAGCTTTCTTT. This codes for CASSSYRDKGEAFF.

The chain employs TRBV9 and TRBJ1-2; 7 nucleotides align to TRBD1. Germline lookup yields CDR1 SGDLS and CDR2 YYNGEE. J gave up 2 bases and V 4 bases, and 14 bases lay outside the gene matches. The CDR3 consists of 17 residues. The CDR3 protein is CASSPRLPQGTNYGYTF. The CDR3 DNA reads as TGTGCCAGCAGCCCCCGCCTCCCACAGGGGACCAACTATGGCTACACCTTC.